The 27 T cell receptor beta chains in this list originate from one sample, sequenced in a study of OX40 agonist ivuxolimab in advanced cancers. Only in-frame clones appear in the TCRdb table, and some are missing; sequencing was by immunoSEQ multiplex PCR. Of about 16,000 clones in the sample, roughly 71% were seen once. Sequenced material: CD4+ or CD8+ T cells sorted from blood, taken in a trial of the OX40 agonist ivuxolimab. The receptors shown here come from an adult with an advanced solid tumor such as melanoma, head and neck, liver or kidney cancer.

The CDR3 DNA is TGTGCCAGCAGCGCCCAGGGGGTTGAGTTCTTC. Translating it yields CASSAQGVEFF. V usage is TRBV5-6 and J usage is TRBJ2-1; 7 bases agree with TRBD1. CDR3 size: 11 residues. The J segment lost 14 bases and the V segment lost 4 bases, leaving 6 bases of the junction unmatched. Germline V gives CDR1 SGHDT, CDR2 YYEEEE. The complete variable domain, with remaining parts taken from reference TRBV5-6 and TRBJ2-1, reads DAGVTQSPTHLIKTRGQQVTLRCSPKSGHDTVSWYQQALGQGPQFIFQYYEEEERQRGNFPDRFSGHQFPNYSSELNVNALLLGDSALYLCASSAQGVEFFGPGTRLTVL.

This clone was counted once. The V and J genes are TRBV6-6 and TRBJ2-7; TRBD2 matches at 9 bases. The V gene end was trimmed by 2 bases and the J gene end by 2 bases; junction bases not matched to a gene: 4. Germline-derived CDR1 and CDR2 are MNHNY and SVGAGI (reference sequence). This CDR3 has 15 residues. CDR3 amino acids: CASSYDSGGPYEQYF. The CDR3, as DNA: TGTGCCAGCAGTTACGATAGCGGGGGCCCCTACGAGCAGTACTTC.

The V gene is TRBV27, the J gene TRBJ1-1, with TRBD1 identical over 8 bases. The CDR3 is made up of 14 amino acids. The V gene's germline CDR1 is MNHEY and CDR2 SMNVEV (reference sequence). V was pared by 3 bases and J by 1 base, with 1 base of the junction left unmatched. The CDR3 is CASSFQGANTEAFF. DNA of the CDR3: TGTGCCAGCAGTTTTCAGGGGGCGAACACTGAAGCTTTCTTT.

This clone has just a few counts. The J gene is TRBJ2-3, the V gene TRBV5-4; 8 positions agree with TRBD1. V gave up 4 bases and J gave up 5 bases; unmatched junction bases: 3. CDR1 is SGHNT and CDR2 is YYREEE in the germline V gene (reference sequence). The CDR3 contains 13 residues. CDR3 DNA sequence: TGTGCCAGCAGCCCGGACAGGGTAGATACGCAGTATTTT. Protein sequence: CASSPDRVDTQYF.

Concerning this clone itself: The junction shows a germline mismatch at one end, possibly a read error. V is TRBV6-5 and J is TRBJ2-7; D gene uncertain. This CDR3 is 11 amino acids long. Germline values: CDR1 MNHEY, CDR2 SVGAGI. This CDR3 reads CASSHSYEQYF. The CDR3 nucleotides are TGTGCCAGCAGTCACTCCTACGAGCAGTACTTC.

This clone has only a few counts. The CDR3 is CASSLGWLGELFF. Written as DNA, the CDR3 is TGTGCCAGCAGTTTAGGGTGGCTCGGGGAGCTGTTTTTT. This chain uses TRBV27 with TRBJ2-2; no clear D. Germline assignment: CDR1 MNHEY and CDR2 SMNVEV (reference sequence). The germline V and J ends were trimmed by 2 bases and 7 bases, with 8 bases remaining between them. The CDR3 length is 13 residues.

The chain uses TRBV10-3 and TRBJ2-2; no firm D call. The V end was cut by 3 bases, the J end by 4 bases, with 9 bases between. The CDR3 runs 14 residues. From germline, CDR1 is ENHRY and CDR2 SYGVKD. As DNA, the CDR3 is TGTGCCATCAGTGAAGGCAGACTCACCGGGGAGCTGTTTTTT. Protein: CAISEGRLTGELFF.

Here the CDR3 DNA reads TGTGCCAGCAGCTTAGACCCCGGGACCTCCTACGAGCAGTACTTC. Translation: CASSLDPGTSYEQYF. This chain uses TRBV7-8 with TRBJ2-7; the D call may be TRBD1 or TRBD2 (5 bases each). Germline lookup yields CDR1 SGHVS and CDR2 FQNEAQ. The CDR3 consists of 15 residues. The V and J ends lost 1 base and 0 bases respectively, with 10 bases between them.

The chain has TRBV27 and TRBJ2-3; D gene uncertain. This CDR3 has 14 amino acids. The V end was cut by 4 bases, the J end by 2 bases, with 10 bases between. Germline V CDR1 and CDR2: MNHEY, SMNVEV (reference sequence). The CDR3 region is CASSSRSPTDTQYF. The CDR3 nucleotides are TGTGCCAGCAGTTCCAGGTCCCCCACAGATACGCAGTATTTT.

The CDR3 DNA reads as TGTGCCAGCAGCGTGAGCGGGGGGGCCTCAGAGACCCAGTACTTC. It yields the protein CASSVSGGASETQYF. The chain joins TRBV9 to TRBJ2-5; 10 bases map to TRBD2. In germline, CDR1 is SGDLS, CDR2 YYNGEE. J gave up 4 bases and V 2 bases, and 5 bases lay outside the gene matches. The CDR3 has 15 amino acids.

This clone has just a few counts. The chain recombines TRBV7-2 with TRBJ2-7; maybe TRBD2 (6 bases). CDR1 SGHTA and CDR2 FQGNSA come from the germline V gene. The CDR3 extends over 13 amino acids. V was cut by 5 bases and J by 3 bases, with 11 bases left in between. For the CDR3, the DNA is TGTGCCAGCAGCGCGGGACCAAACTACGAGCAGTACTTC. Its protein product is CASSAGPNYEQYF.

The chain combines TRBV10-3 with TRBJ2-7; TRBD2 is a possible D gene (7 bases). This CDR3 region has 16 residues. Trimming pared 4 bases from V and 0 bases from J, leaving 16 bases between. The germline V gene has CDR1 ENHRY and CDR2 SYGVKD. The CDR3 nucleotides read TGTGCCATCAGTGCCCCGAGGGGGGGACACTCCTACGAGCAGTACTTC. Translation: CAISAPRGGHSYEQYF.

The CDR3 here is CASSLASSGGTGYNEQFF. The CDR3 DNA reads as TGTGCCAGCAGCTTAGCATCTAGCGGGGGGACCGGATACAATGAGCAGTTCTTC. The V gene is TRBV7-6, the J gene TRBJ2-1, with 11 bases aligning to TRBD2. V trimming: 0 bases; J trimming: 4 bases; junction bases outside the gene matches: 8. This CDR3 spans 18 amino acids. Germline CDR1 SGHVS, CDR2 FNYEAQ.

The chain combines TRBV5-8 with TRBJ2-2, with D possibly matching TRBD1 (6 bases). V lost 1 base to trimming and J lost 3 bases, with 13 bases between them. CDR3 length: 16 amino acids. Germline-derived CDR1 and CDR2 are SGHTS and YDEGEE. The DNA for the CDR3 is TGTGCCAGCAGCTTGCAGGGGCGGCTTTACACCGGGGAGCTGTTTTTT. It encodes CASSLQGRLYTGELFF.

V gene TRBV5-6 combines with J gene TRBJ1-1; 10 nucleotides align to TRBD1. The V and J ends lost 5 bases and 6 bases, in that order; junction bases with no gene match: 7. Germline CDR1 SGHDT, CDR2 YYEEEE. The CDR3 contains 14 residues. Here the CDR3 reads CASSYMTGGAEAFF. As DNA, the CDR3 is TGTGCCAGCAGTTATATGACAGGGGGCGCTGAAGCTTTCTTT.

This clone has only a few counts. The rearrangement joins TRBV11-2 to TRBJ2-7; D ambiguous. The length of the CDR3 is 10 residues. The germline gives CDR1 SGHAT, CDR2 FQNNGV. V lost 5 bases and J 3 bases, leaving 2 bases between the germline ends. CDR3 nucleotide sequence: TGTGCCAGCAGCAACTACGAGCAGTACTTC. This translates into CASSNYEQYF.

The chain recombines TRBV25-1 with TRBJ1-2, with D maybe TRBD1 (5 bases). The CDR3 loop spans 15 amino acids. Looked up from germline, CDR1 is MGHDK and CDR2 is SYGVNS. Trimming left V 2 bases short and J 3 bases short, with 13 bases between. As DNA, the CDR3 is TGTGCCAGCAGTGAAAACCTAGGGGCGGACTATGGCTACACCTTC. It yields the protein CASSENLGADYGYTF.

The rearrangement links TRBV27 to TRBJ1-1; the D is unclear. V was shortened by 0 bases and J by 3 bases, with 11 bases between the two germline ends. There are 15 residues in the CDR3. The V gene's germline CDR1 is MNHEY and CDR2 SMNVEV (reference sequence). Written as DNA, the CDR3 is TGTGCCAGCAGTTTATCTGATCCCCGGTACACTGAAGCTTTCTTT. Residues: CASSLSDPRYTEAFF.

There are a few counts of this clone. The CDR3 sequence: CASIDLDGPYEQYF. The DNA of the CDR3 is TGTGCCAGTATCGACCTGGACGGACCCTACGAGCAGTACTTC. The rearrangement links TRBV2 to TRBJ2-7; D is uncertain. Deletions cut 9 bases from V and 2 bases from J, with 17 bases between. From germline, CDR1 is SNHLY and CDR2 FYNNEI. The CDR3 runs to 14 residues.

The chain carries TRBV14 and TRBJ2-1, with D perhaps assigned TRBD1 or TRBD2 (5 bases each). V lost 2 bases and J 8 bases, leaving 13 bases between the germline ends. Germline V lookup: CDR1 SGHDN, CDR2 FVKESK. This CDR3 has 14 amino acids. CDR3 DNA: TGTGCCAGCAGCCAATTTGGGGGAGTAGATGAGCAGTTCTTC. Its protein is CASSQFGGVDEQFF. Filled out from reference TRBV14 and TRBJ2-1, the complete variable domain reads EAGVTQFPSHSVIEKGQTVTLRCDPISGHDNLYWYRRVMGKEIKFLLHFVKESKQDESGMPNNRFLAERTGGTYSTLKVQPAELEDSGVYFCASSQFGGVDEQFFGPGTRLTVL.

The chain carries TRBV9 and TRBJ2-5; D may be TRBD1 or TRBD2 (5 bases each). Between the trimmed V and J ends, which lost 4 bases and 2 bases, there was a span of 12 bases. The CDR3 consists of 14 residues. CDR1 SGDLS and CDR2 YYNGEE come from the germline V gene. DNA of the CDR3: TGTGCCAGCAGCTCCTGGGACGGGCAAGAGACCCAGTACTTC. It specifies CASSSWDGQETQYF.

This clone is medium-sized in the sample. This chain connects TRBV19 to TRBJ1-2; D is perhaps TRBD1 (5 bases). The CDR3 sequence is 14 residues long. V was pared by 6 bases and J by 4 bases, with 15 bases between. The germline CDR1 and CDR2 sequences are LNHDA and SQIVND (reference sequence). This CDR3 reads CASRNMTVRYGYTF. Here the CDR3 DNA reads TGTGCCAGTAGAAATATGACAGTGCGCTATGGCTACACCTTC.

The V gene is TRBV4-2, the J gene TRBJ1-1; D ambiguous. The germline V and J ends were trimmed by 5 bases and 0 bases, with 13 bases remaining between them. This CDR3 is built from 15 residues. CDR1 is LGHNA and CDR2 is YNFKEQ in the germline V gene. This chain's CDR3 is CASSLVGFMNTEAFF. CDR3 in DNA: TGTGCCAGCAGCTTGGTTGGGTTCATGAACACTGAAGCTTTCTTT.

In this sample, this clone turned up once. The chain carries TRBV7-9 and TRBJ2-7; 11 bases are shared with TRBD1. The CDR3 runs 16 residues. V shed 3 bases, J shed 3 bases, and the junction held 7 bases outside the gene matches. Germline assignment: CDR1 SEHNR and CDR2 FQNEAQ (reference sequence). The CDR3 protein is CASSFGRDRGFYEQYF. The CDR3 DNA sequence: TGTGCCAGCAGCTTCGGCCGGGACAGGGGGTTCTACGAGCAGTACTTC.

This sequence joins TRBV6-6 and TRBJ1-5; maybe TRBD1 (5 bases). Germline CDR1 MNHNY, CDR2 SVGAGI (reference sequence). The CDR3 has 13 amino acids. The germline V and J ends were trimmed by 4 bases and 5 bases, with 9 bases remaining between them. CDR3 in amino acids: CASSWDLDQPQHF. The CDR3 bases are TGTGCCAGCAGTTGGGACTTAGATCAGCCCCAGCATTTT.

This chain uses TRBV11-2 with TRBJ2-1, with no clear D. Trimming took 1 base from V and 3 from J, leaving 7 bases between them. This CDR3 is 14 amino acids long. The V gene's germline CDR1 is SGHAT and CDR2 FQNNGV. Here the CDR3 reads CASSLGADYNEQFF. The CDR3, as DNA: TGTGCCAGCAGCTTAGGCGCGGACTACAATGAGCAGTTCTTC.

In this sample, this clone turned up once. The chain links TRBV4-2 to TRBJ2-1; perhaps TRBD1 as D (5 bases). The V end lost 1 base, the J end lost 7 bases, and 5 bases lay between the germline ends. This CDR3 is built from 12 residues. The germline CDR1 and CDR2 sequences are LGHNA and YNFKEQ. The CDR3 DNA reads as TGTGCCAGCAGCCAAGCAGGGAATGAGCAGTTCTTC. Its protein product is CASSQAGNEQFF.